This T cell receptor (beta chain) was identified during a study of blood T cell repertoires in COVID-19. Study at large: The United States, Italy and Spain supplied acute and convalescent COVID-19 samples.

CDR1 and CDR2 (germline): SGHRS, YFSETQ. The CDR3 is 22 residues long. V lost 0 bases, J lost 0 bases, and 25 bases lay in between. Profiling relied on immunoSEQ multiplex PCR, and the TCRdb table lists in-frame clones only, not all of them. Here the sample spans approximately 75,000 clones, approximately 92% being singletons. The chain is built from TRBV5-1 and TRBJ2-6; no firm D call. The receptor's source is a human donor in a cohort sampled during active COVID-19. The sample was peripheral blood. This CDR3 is CASSLASPSRLDASSGANVLTF. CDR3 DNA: TGCGCCAGCAGCTTGGCTTCCCCGAGTAGATTAGATGCAAGCTCTGGGGCCAACGTCCTGACTTTC. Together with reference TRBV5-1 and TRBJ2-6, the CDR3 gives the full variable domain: KAGVTQTPRYLIKTRGQQVTLSCSPISGHRSVSWYQQTPGQGLQFLFEYFSETQRNKGNFPGRFSGRQFSNSRSEMNVSTLELGDSALYLCASSLASPSRLDASSGANVLTFGAGSRLTVL.